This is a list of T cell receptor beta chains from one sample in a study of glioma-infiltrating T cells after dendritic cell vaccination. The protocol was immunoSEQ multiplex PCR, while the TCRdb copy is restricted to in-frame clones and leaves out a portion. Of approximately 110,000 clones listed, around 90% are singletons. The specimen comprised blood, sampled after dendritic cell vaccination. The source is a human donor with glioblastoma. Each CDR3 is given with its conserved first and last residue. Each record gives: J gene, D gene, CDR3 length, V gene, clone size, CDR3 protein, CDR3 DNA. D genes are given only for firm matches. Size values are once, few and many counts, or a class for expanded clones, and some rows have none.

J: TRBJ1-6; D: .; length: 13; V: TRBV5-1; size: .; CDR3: CASSLAENSPLHF; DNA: TGCGCCAGCAGCTTGGCGGAGAATTCACCCCTCCACTTT
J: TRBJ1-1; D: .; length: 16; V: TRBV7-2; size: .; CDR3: CASSLEAGYMNTEAFF; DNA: TGTGCCAGCAGCTTAGAGGCGGGTTACATGAACACTGAAGCTTTCTTT
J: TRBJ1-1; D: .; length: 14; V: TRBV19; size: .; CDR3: CASSIARGLSEAFF; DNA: TGTGCCAGTAGTATTGCGCGAGGGCTCAGTGAAGCTTTCTTT
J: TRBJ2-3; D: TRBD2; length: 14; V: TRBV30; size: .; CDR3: CAWSVRGGTDTQYF; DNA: TGTGCCTGGAGTGTACGGGGGGGCACAGATACGCAGTATTTT
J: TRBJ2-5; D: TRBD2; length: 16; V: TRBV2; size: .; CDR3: CASSPLAGGNQETQYF; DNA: TGTGCCAGCAGCCCTCTAGCGGGGGGGAATCAAGAGACCCAGTACTTC
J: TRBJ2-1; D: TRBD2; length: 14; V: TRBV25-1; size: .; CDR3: CASSMLAGGYEQFF; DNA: TGTGCCAGCAGTATGCTAGCGGGGGGATATGAGCAGTTCTTC
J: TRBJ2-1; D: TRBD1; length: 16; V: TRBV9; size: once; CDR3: CASSVGGTGVYNEQFF; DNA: TGTGCCAGCAGCGTAGGTGGGACAGGGGTCTACAATGAGCAGTTCTTC
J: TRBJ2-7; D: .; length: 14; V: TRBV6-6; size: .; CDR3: CASSSGTSFREQYF; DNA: TGTGCCAGCAGTTCCGGGACAAGTTTTCGTGAGCAGTACTTC
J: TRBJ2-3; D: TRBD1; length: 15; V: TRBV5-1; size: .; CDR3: CASSPGQGRTDTQYF; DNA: TGCGCCAGCAGCCCGGGACAGGGGCGCACAGATACGCAGTATTTT
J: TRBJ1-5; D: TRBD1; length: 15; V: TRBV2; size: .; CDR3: CASSVGQVGNQPQHF; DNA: TGTGCCAGCAGTGTAGGACAGGTCGGCAATCAGCCCCAGCATTTT
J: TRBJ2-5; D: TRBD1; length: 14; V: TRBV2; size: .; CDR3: CASTTMTGVETQYF; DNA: TGTGCCAGCACCACCATGACAGGGGTTGAGACCCAGTACTTC
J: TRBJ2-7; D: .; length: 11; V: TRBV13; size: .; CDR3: CASSQGYEQYF; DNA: TGTGCCAGCAGCCAGGGATACGAGCAGTACTTC
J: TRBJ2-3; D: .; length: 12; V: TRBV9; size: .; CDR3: CASSAESDTQYF; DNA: TGTGCCAGCAGCGCCGAGTCAGATACGCAGTATTTT
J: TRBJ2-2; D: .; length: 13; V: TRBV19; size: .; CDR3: CATGEGDTGELFF; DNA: TGTGCCACGGGGGAGGGGGACACCGGGGAGCTGTTTTTT
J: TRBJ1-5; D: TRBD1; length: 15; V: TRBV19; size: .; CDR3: CASHLRGQGNQPQHF; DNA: TGTGCCAGCCACCTACGGGGACAGGGGAATCAGCCCCAGCATTTT
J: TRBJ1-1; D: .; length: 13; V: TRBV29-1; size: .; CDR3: CSVESQRNTEAFF; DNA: TGCAGCGTTGAATCGCAGCGGAACACTGAAGCTTTCTTT
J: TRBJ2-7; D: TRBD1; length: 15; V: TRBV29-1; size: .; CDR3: CSVDTGTGGLGEQYF; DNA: TGCAGCGTTGATACGGGGACAGGGGGCCTAGGGGAGCAGTACTTC
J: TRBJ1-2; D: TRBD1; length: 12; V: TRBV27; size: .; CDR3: CASGRQGKGYTF; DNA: TGTGCCAGCGGGCGACAGGGGAAAGGCTACACCTTC
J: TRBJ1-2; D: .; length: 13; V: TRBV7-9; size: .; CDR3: CASRAGAVEGYTF; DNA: TGTGCCAGCAGGGCGGGAGCCGTCGAGGGCTACACCTTC
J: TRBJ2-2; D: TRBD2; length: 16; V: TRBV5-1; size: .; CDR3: CASSQSSGGRTGELFF; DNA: TGCGCCAGCAGCCAATCTAGCGGGGGAAGAACCGGGGAGCTGTTTTTT
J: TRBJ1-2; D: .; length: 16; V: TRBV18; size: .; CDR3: CASSLGQIPGNYGYTF; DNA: TGTGCCAGCTCACTGGGCCAGATTCCGGGAAACTATGGCTACACCTTC
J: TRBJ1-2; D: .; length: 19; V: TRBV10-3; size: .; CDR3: CAISEIEGRGISSNYGYTF; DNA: TGTGCCATCAGTGAGATTGAGGGCAGGGGAATTTCCTCTAACTATGGCTACACCTTC
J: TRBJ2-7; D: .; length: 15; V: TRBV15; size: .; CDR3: CATSRETASSYEQYF; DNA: TGTGCCACCAGCAGAGAAACCGCGAGCTCCTACGAGCAGTACTTC
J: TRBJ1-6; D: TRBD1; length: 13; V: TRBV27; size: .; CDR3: CASSQDRVSPLHF; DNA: TGTGCCAGCTCCCAGGACAGGGTATCACCCCTCCACTTT
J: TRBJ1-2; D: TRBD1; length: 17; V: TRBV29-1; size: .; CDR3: CSVDRRGALKTNYGYTF; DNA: TGCAGCGTTGATCGCAGGGGGGCGTTAAAGACTAACTATGGCTACACCTTC
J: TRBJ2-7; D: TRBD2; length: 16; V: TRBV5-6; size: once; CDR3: CASSWRTSGRLGEQYF; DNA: TGTGCCAGCAGCTGGCGGACTAGCGGGAGACTGGGCGAGCAGTACTTC
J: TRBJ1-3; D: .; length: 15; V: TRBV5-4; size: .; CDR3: CASSLDSVAGNTIYF; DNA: TGTGCCAGCAGCTTGGATTCCGTTGCTGGAAACACCATATATTTT
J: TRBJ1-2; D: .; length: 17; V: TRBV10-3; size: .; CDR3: CAISEDSYSAGDYGYTF; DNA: TGTGCCATCAGTGAAGACAGCTACTCGGCAGGGGACTATGGCTACACCTTC
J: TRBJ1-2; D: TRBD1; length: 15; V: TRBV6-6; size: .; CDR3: CASRRPLDRGSGYTF; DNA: TGTGCCAGCAGACGCCCTTTGGACAGGGGTAGTGGCTACACCTTC
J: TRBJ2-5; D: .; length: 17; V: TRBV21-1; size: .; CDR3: CASSKPGLAGASETQYF; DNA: TGTGCCAGCAGCAAACCTGGCCTAGCGGGAGCGAGTGAGACCCAGTACTTC
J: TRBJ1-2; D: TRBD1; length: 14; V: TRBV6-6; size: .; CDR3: CASSTPTGFLGYTF; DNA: TGTGCCAGCAGTACCCCGACAGGGTTCTTAGGTTACACCTTC
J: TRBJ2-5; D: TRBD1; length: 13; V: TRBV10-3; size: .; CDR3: CAIKDRDGETQYF; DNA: TGTGCCATCAAGGACAGGGACGGGGAGACCCAGTACTTC
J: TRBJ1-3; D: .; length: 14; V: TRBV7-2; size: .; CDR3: CASSQGVSGNTIYF; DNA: TGTGCCAGCAGCCAAGGGGTGTCTGGAAACACCATATATTTT
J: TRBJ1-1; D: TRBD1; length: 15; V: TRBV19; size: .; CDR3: CATKAFDRGTSEAFF; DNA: TGTGCCACGAAAGCTTTTGACAGGGGGACGTCTGAAGCTTTCTTT
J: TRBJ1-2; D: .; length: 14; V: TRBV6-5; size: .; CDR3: CASSKQGRNYGYTF; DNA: TGTGCCAGCAGTAAACAGGGAAGAAACTATGGCTACACCTTC
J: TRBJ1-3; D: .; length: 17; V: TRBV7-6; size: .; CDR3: CASSLVHEGVAGNTIYF; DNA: TGTGCCAGCAGCTTAGTTCATGAGGGGGTGGCCGGAAACACCATATATTTT
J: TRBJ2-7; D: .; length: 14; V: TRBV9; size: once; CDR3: CASSVGSGSYEQYF; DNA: TGTGCCAGCAGCGTAGGTAGCGGCTCCTACGAGCAGTACTTC
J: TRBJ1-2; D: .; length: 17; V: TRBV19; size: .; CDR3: CASSQTGIAPGNYGYTF; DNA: TGTGCCAGTAGTCAGACAGGCATCGCTCCTGGGAACTATGGCTACACCTTC
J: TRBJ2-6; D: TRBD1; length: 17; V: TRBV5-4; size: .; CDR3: CASSPGQGAQGANVLTF; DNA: TGTGCCAGCAGCCCAGGGCAGGGGGCGCAAGGGGCCAACGTCCTGACTTTC
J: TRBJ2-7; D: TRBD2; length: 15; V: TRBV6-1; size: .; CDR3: CASSWGSGRLDEQYF; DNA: TGTGCCAGCAGCTGGGGCAGCGGGAGGTTGGACGAGCAGTACTTC
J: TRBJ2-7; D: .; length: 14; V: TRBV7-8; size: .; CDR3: CASSSPRGTDEQYF; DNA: TGTGCCAGCAGCTCCCCCCGGGGAACGGATGAGCAGTACTTC
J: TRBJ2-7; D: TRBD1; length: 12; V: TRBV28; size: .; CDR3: CASSLSDRGKYF; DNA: TGTGCCAGCAGTTTATCGGACAGGGGGAAGTACTTC
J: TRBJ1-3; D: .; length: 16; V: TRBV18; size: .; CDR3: CASSPPTGQSGNTIYF; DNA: TGTGCCAGCTCACCACCTACCGGACAGTCAGGAAACACCATATATTTT
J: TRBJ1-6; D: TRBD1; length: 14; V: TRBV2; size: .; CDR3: CASRGGQGYSPLHF; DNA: TGTGCCAGCAGGGGGGGACAGGGGTACTCACCCCTCCACTTT
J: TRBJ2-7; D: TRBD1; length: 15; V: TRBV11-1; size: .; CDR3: CASSQGQVKSYEQYF; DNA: TGTGCCAGCAGCCAGGGACAGGTAAAATCCTACGAGCAGTACTTC
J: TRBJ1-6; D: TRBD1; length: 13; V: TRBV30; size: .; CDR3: CAWARTGGAPLHF; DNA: TGTGCCTGGGCTCGGACAGGGGGAGCGCCCCTCCACTTT
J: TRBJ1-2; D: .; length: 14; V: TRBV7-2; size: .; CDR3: CASSLEGRWYGYTF; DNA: TGTGCCAGCAGCTTAGAGGGGCGCTGGTATGGCTACACCTTC
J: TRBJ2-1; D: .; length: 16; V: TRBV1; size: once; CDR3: CTSSQATAGAYNEQFF; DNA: TGCACCAGCAGTCAAGCGACAGCGGGGGCCTACAATGAGCAGTTCTTC
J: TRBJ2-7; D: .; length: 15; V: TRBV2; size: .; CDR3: CASKPPGAGLYEQYF; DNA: TGTGCCAGCAAACCGCCGGGCGCAGGGCTCTACGAGCAGTACTTC
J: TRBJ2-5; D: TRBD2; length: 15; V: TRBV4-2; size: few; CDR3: CASSQLAGGVETQYF; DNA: TGTGCCAGCAGCCAACTAGCGGGGGGGGTGGAGACCCAGTACTTC
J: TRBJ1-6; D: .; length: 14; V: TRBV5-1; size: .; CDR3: CASSLDNYNSPLHF; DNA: TGCGCCAGCAGCTTGGACAACTATAATTCACCCCTCCACTTT
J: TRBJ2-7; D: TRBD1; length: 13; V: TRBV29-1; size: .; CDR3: CSVEGQGGYEQYF; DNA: TGCAGCGTTGAGGGACAGGGGGGTTACGAGCAGTACTTC
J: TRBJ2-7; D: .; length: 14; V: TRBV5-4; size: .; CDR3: CASSFGGLAYEQYF; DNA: TGTGCCAGCAGCTTCGGGGGTTTAGCCTACGAGCAGTACTTC
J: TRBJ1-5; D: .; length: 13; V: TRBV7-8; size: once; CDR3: CASSQGTNQPQHF; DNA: TGTGCCAGCAGCCAGGGTACTAATCAGCCCCAGCATTTT
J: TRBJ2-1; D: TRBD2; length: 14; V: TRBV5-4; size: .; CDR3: CASSPPGGYNEQFF; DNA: TGTGCCAGCAGCCCCCCGGGAGGATACAATGAGCAGTTCTTC